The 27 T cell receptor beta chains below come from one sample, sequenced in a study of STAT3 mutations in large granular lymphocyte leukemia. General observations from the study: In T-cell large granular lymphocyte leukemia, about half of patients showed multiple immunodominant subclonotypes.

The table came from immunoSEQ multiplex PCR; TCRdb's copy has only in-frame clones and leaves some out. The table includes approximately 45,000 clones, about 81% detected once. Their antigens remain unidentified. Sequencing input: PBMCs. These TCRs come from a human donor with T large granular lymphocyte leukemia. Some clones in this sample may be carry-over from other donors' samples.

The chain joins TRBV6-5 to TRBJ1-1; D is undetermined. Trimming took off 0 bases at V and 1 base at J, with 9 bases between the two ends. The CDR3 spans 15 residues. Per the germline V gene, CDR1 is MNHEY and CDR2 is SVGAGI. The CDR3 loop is CASSYSLNGNTEAFF. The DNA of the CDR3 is TGTGCCAGCAGTTACTCCCTCAATGGGAACACTGAAGCTTTCTTT.

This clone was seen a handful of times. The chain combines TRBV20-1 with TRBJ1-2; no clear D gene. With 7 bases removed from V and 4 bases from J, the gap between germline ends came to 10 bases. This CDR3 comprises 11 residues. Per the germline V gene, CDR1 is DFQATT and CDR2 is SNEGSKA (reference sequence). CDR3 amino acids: CSGHWLYGYTF. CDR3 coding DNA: TGCAGTGGACACTGGCTCTATGGCTACACCTTC.

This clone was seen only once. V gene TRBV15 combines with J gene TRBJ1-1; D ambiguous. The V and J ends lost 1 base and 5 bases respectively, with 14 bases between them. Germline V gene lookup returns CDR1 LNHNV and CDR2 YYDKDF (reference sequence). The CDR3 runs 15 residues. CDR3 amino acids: CATSRVNAPGTEAFF. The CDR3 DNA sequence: TGTGCCACCAGCAGAGTAAACGCCCCGGGGACTGAAGCTTTCTTT.

CDR3 sequence reads: CASSFPPPNYGYTF. CDR3 sequence (DNA): TGTGCCAGCAGTTTCCCCCCTCCAAACTATGGCTACACCTTC. V usage is TRBV28 and J usage is TRBJ1-2; D gene ambiguous. CDR1 is MDHEN and CDR2 is SYDVKM in the germline V gene. V was trimmed by 3 bases and J by 2 bases, leaving 10 bases between them. The CDR3 extends over 14 amino acids.

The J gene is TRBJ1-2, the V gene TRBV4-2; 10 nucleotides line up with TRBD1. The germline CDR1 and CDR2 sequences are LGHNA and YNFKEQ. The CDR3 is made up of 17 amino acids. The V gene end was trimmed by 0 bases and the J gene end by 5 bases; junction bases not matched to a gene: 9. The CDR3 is CASSQDGTGAWGYGYTF. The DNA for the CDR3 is TGTGCCAGCAGCCAAGACGGGACAGGGGCCTGGGGGTATGGCTACACCTTC.

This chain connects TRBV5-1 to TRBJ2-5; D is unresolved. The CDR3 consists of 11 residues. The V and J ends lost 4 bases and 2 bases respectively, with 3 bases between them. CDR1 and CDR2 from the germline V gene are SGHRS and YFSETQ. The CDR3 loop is CASSDQETQYF. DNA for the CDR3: TGCGCCAGCAGCGATCAAGAGACCCAGTACTTC.

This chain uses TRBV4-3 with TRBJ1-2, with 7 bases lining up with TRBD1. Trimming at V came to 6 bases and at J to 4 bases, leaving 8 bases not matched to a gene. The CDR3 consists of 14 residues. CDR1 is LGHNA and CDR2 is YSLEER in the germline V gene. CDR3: CASSRGQTFYGYTF. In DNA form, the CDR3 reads TGCGCCAGCAGTCGGGGACAGACTTTCTATGGCTACACCTTC.

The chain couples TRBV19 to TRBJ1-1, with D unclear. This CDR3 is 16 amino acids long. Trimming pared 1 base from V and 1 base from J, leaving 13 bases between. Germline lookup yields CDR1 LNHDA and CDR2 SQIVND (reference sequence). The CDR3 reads CASSIVPTYTNTEAFF. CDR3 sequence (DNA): TGTGCCAGTAGTATAGTCCCCACCTATACGAACACTGAAGCTTTCTTT.

The CDR3 loop is CASSYRLAGGQDTQYF. The CDR3 nucleotides are TGTGCCAGCAGCTATCGACTAGCGGGGGGCCAAGATACGCAGTATTTT. The rearrangement uses TRBV5-4 and TRBJ2-3; 13 nucleotides line up with TRBD2. The CDR3 sequence is 16 residues long. With 3 bases clipped from V and 5 bases from J, the junction kept 6 bases outside the gene matches. The germline V gene has CDR1 SGHNT and CDR2 YYREEE (reference sequence).

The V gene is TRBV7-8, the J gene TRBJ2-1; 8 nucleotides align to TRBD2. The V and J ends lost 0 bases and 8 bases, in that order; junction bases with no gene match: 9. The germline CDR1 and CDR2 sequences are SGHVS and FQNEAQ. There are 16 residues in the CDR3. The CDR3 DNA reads TGTGCCAGCAGCTTAGCCAGGACTAGCATGAGCGATGAGCAGTTCTTC. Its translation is CASSLARTSMSDEQFF. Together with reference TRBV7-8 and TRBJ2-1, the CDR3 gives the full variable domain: GAGVSQSPRYKVAKRGQDVALRCDPISGHVSLFWYQQALGQGPEFLTYFQNEAQLDKSGLPSDRFFAERPEGSVSTLKIQRTQQEDSAVYLCASSLARTSMSDEQFFGPGTRLTVL.

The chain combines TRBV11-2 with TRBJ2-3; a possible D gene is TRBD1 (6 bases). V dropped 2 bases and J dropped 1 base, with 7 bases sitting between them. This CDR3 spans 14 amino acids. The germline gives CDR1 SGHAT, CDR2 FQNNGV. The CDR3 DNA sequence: TGTGCCAGCAGCTTATACAGGGGCACAGATACGCAGTATTTT. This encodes CASSLYRGTDTQYF.

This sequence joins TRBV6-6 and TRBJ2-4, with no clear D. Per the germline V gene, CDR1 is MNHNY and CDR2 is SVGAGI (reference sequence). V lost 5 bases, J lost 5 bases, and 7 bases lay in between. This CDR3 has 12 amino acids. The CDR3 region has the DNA TGTGCCAGCAGTGCAAGACAAAACATTCAGTACTTC. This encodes CASSARQNIQYF.

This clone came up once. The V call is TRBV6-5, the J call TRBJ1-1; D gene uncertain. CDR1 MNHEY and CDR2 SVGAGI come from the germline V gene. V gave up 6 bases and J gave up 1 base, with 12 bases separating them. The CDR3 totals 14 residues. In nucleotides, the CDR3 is TGTGCCAGCAGCCTATCCGGGGAGAACACTGAAGCTTTCTTT. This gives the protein CASSLSGENTEAFF.

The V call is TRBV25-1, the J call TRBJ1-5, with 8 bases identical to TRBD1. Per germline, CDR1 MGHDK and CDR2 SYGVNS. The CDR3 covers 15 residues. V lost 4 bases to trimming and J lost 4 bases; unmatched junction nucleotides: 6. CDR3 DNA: TGTGCCAGCAGTGCGCAGGGGGCGCCGAATCAGCCCCAGCATTTT. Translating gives CASSAQGAPNQPQHF.

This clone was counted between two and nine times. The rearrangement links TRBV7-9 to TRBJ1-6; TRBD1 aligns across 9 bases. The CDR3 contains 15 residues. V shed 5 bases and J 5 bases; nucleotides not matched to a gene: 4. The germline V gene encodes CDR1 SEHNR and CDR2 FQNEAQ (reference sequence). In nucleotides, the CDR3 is TGTGCCAGCAGCATGGACAGGGGTCATAATTCACCCCTCCACTTT. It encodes CASSMDRGHNSPLHF.

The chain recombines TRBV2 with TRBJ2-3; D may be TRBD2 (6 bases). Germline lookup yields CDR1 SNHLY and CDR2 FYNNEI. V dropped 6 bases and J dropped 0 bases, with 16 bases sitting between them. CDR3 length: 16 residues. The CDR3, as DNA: TGTGCCAGCAGCAGGTTGGGCGGGGTTAGCACAGATACGCAGTATTTT. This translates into CASSRLGGVSTDTQYF.

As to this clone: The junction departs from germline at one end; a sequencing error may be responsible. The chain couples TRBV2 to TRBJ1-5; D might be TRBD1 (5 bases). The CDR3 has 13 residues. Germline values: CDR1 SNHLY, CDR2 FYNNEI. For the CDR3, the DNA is TGTGCCAGCTGTGACAGATCCAATCAGCCCCAGCATTTT. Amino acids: CASCDRSNQPQHF. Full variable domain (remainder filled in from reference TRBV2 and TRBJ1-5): EPEVTQTPSHQVTQMGQEVILRCVPISNHLYFYWYRQILGQKVEFLVSFYNNEISEKSEIFDDQFSVERPDGSNFTLKIRSTKLEDSAMYFCASCDRSNQPQHFGDGTRLSIL.

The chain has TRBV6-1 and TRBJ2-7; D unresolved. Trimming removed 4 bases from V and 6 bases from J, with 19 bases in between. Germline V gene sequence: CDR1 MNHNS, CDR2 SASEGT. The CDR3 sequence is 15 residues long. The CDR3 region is CASSGLGQPWFEQYV. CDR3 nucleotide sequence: TGTGCCAGCAGTGGGCTGGGCCAACCATGGTTCGAGCAGTACGTC.

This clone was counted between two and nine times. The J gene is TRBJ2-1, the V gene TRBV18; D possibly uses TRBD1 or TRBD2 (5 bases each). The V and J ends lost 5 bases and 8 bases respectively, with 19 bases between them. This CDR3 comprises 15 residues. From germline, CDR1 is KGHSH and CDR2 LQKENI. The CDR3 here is CASSSRDPPRHEQFF. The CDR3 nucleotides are TGTGCCAGCTCATCCCGGGACCCCCCTCGACATGAGCAGTTCTTC.

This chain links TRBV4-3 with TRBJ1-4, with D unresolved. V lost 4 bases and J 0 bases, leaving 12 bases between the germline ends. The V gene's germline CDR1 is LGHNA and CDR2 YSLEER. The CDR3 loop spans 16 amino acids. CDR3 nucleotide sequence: TGCGCCAGCAGCCGCAGACCCAGCGCAACTAATGAAAAACTGTTTTTT. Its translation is CASSRRPSATNEKLFF.

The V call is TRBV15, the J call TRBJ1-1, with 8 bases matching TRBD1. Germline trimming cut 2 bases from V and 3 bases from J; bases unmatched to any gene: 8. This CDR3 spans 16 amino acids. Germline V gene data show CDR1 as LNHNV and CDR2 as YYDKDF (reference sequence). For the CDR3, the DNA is TGTGCCACCAGCAGATCCCAGGGGGCCAAGTACACTGAAGCTTTCTTT. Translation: CATSRSQGAKYTEAFF.

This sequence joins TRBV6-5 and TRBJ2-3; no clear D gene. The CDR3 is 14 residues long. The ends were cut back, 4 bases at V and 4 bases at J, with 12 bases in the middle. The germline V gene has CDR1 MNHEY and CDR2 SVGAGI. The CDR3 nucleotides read TGTGCCAGCAGTTCCTCCGAACCTCCAGATACGCAGTATTTT. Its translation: CASSSSEPPDTQYF.

The CDR3 sequence: CASRRARGANVLTF. The CDR3 DNA is TGTGCCAGTAGAAGGGCGAGAGGGGCCAACGTCCTGACTTTC. V gene TRBV19 combines with J gene TRBJ2-6, with D unresolved. V was clipped by 6 bases and J by 4 bases, with 10 bases between them. Per germline, CDR1 LNHDA and CDR2 SQIVND (reference sequence). The CDR3 length is 14 residues.

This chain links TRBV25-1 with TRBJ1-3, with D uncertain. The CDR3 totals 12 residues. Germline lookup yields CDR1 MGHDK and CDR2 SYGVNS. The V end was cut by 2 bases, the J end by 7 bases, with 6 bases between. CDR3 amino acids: CASSETVNTIYF. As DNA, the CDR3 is TGTGCCAGCAGTGAAACCGTTAACACCATATATTTT.

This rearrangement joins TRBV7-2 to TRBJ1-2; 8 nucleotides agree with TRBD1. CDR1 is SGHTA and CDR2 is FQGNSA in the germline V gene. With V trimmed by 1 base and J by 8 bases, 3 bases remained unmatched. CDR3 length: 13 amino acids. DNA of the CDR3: TGTGCCAGCAGCTTAGGGACAGGGAGAGGCTACACCTTC. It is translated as CASSLGTGRGYTF. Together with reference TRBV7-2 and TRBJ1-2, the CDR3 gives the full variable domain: GAGVSQSPSNKVTEKGKDVELRCDPISGHTALYWYRQSLGQGLEFLIYFQGNSAPDKSGLPSDRFSAERTGGSVSTLTIQRTQQEDSAVYLCASSLGTGRGYTFGSGTRLTVV.

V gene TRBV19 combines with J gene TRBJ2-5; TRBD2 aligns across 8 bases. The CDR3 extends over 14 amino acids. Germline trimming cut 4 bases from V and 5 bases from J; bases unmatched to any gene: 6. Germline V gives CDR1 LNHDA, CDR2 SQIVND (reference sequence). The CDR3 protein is CASSTRGGPETQYF. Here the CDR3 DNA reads TGTGCCAGTAGTACCCGGGGGGGCCCGGAGACCCAGTACTTC.

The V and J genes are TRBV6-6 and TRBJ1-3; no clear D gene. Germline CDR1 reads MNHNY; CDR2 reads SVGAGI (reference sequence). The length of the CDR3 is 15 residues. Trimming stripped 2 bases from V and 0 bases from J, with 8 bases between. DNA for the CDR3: TGTGCCAGCAGTTACGGGCCATTCTCTGGAAACACCATATATTTT. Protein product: CASSYGPFSGNTIYF.